This T cell receptor beta chain is drawn from a study of early T cells in non-severe SARS-CoV-2 infection. Study-level background: The sequenced material was bulk RNA from unsorted whole blood, and its chains were unpaired.

The CDR3 runs to 15 residues. Trimming stripped 6 bases from V and 3 bases from J, with 15 bases between. This clonotype was picked up many times. Its cognate antigen is unknown. Study-wide results and limits: Comparison of clonotypes with VDJdb favored anti-spike CD8 responses while missing private and CD4 specificities.

Attachment of unique molecular identifiers was made to individual cDNA molecules. In TCRdb, the 5' RACE reads were re-called with MiXCR into one record per CDR3 protein. The repertoire holds around 25,000 distinct CDR3 sequences, with less than 5% as singletons. Material for sequencing was whole blood. The clonotype originates from an adult who was a healthcare worker with PCR-confirmed SARS-CoV-2 infection or an uninfected control (not recorded which). This sequence joins TRBV23-1 and TRBJ1-5; D is ambiguous. TRBV23-1 is reported as an ORF; its role is uncertain. The CDR3 here is CASSPAGSPNQPQHF. The CDR3 region has the DNA TGCGCCAGCAGCCCAGCGGGCTCTCCCAATCAGCCCCAGCATTTT.